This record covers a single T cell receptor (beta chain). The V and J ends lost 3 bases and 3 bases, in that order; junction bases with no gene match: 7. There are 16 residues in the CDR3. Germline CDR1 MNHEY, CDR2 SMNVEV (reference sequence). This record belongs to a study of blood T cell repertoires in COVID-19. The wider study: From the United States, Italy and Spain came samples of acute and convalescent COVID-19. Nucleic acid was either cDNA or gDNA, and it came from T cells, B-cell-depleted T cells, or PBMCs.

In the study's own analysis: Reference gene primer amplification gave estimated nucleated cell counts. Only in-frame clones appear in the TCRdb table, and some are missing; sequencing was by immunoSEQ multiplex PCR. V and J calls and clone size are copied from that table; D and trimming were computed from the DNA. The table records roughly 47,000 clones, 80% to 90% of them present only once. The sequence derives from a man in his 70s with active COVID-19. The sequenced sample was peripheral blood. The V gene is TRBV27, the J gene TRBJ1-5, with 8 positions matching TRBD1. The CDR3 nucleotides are TGTGCCAGCAGTTTCTCGCCAGGGGGCTTCAATCAGCCCCAGCATTTT. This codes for CASSFSPGGFNQPQHF.